This T cell receptor (beta chain) was identified in a study of blood T cell repertoires in COVID-19. Study in general: Acute and convalescent COVID-19 samples came from the United States, Italy and Spain. The cDNA or gDNA used as material had been derived from T cells, B-cell-depleted T cells, or PBMCs.

V was pared by 0 bases and J by 6 bases, with 18 bases between. This CDR3 has 16 residues. Germline CDR1 is SGHNT and CDR2 is YYREEE (reference sequence). Individuals aged roughly 18 to 95 years were recruited from about two dozen US areas. Participants were placed into cohorts based on the clinical history they reported. Measured with immunoSEQ multiplex PCR; TCRdb has only the in-frame clones, and not every one. Altogether approximately 250,000 clones are present, approximately 90% being singletons, with the ten largest covering over 4%. This chain links TRBV5-4 with TRBJ1-2, with D perhaps TRBD1 (5 bases). The sequence was obtained from a woman in her 30s with acute COVID-19. The sample taken for sequencing was PBMCs or T cells enriched from blood (not recorded which). The CDR3 region has the DNA TGTGCCAGCAGCTTGGGAACCAAGGGGCGTATGGATGGCTACACCTTC. Amino acids: CASSLGTKGRMDGYTF.